Listed here is a single T cell receptor (beta chain). In its sample, this clonotype was seen a few times. Its recognized antigen is unknown. Base quality data are lacking; no much larger clone is found one base away. Hyperthyroidism patients were newly diagnosed, with disease duration under 2 months, and aged 18 to 65 years. The study excluded patients with uncontrolled infections, other autoimmune diseases, pregnancy or lactation. Diagnoses were established on the basis of clinical symptoms, serum thyroxine and TRAb, thyroid ultrasound, and orbital computed tomography. For progressor patients, blood was drawn at the first diagnosis of hyperthyroidism, before any ophthalmopathy symptoms had appeared. PBMCs were separated from approximately 10 ml of fresh peripheral blood using Ficoll-Paque density gradient centrifugation. Progressor patients were first diagnosed with Graves' hyperthyroidism and then developed ophthalmopathy during follow-up. Total RNA was extracted with Trizol reagent, and quality was checked on an Agilent 2100 Bioanalyzer.

TCR beta CDR3 regions were amplified from RNA transcripts. The TCR CDR3 was subjected to a first round of RT-PCR using the HTBI primer set and the Qiagen OneStep RT-PCR kit. Libraries were constructed in a second round of multiplex PCR, after which size selection and purification were performed. The libraries were sequenced on an Illumina HiSeq2000 using paired-end 100 bp reads. The source study handled its data this way. SOAPnuke was used to process the raw data, with reads discarded if the reads contained adapters or uncalled bases, had a mean Phred below 15, or lacked an exact constant-primer or identifier match. High-quality paired reads were merged using COPE v1.2.5, and each unique nucleotide sequence was defined as a clonotype. MiTCR v1.1 was used to align the clonotypes against IMGT TRBV, TRBD and TRBJ reference segments. The analysis was restricted to V-J combinations with a frequency above 0.0001, which together covered around 99% of the repertoires. The TCS score was defined as F50 (clonal expansion) divided by E x V (chaos), with BLOSUM62-based TCRdist calculated between CDR3 peptides within each V-J. Welch's t-statistics and random forest reduced just over 500 V-J features to 13, which were used in a naive Bayes classifier (R e1071). In TCRdb, the public reads were trimmed at Q25 with fastp and aligned with MiXCR, with productive beta chains retained. Every CDR3 protein is listed once, alongside the most common genes and DNA of its rows. The V and J calls reflect TCRdb's pipeline rather than the authors' work. The sample table holds around 700,000 distinct CDR3 sequences, of which over 15% were seen once. Approximately 16% of the sample belongs to the ten largest clones.

These data come from a study of T cells in Graves' hyperthyroidism and ophthalmopathy (dated by TCRdb to 2018 to 2020). Study-level background: Peripheral blood was sampled at the time of initial diagnosis, prior to any treatment. A discovery cohort of around 98 patients, roughly 40 with Graves' ophthalmopathy and roughly 59 with stable Graves' hyperthyroidism, was used to find distinguishing TCR V-J signatures. Prospective prediction of ophthalmopathy was tested in an independent validation cohort consisting of about 20 hyperthyroidism patients and approximately 16 patients who later progressed to ophthalmopathy. The roughly 94 discovery patients were randomly split 7:3 into training and test sets. In addition, the study compared T-cell repertoires in thyroid tissue and in blood from about 6 Graves' hyperthyroidism patients. Once sampling was done, hyperthyroidism patients were given methimazole at a starting dose of 30 mg daily, whereas ophthalmopathy patients were given high-dose intravenous methylprednisolone. The paper reports TCR Vbeta CDR3 sequencing of 140 or so peripheral blood samples: around 41 ophthalmopathy, about 75 hyperthyroidism and some 17 progressor patients. General study outcomes and caveats: In validation, the model predicted progression to ophthalmopathy a median of roughly 6.5 months before onset, with about 71% sensitivity and around 76% specificity. A model built on a 13 V-J signature distinguished ophthalmopathy from stable hyperthyroidism, reaching roughly 88% sensitivity and around 81% specificity in cross-validation and 80%/75% in testing. Most expanded thyroid clonotypes (frequency above 0.001) were also found in blood, which suggests that blood repertoires may mirror thyroid immune responses. No statistical method was used to fix the sample size in advance, and group allocation was not hidden from the investigators.

The germline V gene (reference sequence) provides CDR1 DFQATT and CDR2 SNEGSKA. From the cysteine through the phenylalanine, the CDR3 covers 14 amino acids. The CDR3 DNA has 42 bases and is translated from base 1. V trim: 0 bases; J trim: 6 bases; unmatched bases: 4. The clonotype was recovered from a woman between 50 and 59 years old with Graves' hyperthyroidism that later progressed to Graves' ophthalmopathy. The sample taken for sequencing was blood. The rearrangement combines TRBV20-1 with TRBJ1-3; TRBD1 aligns with 8 central bases. The encoded CDR3 is CSARDGTGLNTIYF. The DNA sequence is TGCAGTGCTAGAGACGGGACAGGTCTAAACACCATATATTTT.